Following are 4 T cell receptor beta chains from one sample sequenced in a study of OX40 agonist ivuxolimab in advanced cancers. TCRdb's table, derived via immunoSEQ multiplex PCR, lists solely in-frame clones and lacks some. Of more than 80,000 clones listed, roughly nine tenths are singletons. The starting material was CD4+ or CD8+ T cells sorted from blood, obtained in a trial of the OX40 agonist ivuxolimab. Every receptor here comes from an adult with an advanced solid tumor such as melanoma, head and neck, liver or kidney cancer.

Here the CDR3 DNA reads TGTGCCAGCAGCTTTGGAGACAGGGGGCCTATAGATACGCAGTATTTT. Protein: CASSFGDRGPIDTQYF. This chain connects TRBV5-5 to TRBJ2-3; 10 nucleotides align to TRBD1. V shed 2 bases and J 5 bases; nucleotides not matched to a gene: 8. CDR1 is SGHKS and CDR2 is YYEKEE in the germline V gene (reference sequence). The CDR3 covers 16 residues.

This clone came up once. Here the CDR3 reads CASSSGQGHEQFF. DNA for the CDR3: TGTGCCAGCAGCTCCGGACAGGGCCATGAGCAGTTCTTC. The rearrangement uses TRBV7-6 and TRBJ2-1; 8 bases are a match to TRBD1. Germline CDR1 is SGHVS and CDR2 is FNYEAQ. The CDR3 covers 13 residues. Losses at the gene ends were 4 bases for V and 8 bases for J; bases not matched to a gene: 4.

This sequence joins TRBV2 and TRBJ1-6; 7 bases are a match to TRBD1. The V gene end was trimmed by 10 bases and the J gene end by 10 bases; junction bases not matched to a gene: 13. CDR3 length: 14 amino acids. Per the germline V gene, CDR1 is SNHLY and CDR2 is FYNNEI. The DNA of the CDR3 is TGTGCCACCACTGCCGGGACAGATTGGTCACCCCTCCACTTT. Residues: CATTAGTDWSPLHF. Together with reference TRBV2 and TRBJ1-6, the CDR3 gives the full variable domain: EPEVTQTPSHQVTQMGQEVILRCVPISNHLYFYWYRQILGQKVEFLVSFYNNEISEKSEIFDDQFSVERPDGSNFTLKIRSTKLEDSAMYFCATTAGTDWSPLHFGNGTRLTVT.

This clone was counted only a few times. The chain recombines TRBV7-9 with TRBJ2-7; either TRBD1 or TRBD2 may supply D (5 bases each). CDR3 length: 16 residues. The germline V and J ends were trimmed by 3 bases and 0 bases, with 15 bases remaining between them. Germline lookup yields CDR1 SEHNR and CDR2 FQNEAQ (reference sequence). CDR3 in amino acids: CASSLGRDVSSYEQYF. CDR3 DNA sequence: TGTGCCAGCAGCTTGGGTAGGGACGTCAGCTCCTACGAGCAGTACTTC.